A selection of T cell receptor beta chains follows, all from one sample in a study of blood T cell repertoires in COVID-19. Measured with immunoSEQ multiplex PCR; TCRdb has only the in-frame clones, and not every one. Here the sample spans over 400,000 clones, approximately 91% being singletons. The sample taken for sequencing was PBMCs or T cells enriched from blood (not recorded which). These receptors were taken from a woman aged 55 to 70 who had recovered from COVID-19. CDR3s include the opening cysteine and the closing phenylalanine or tryptophan. The D gene is left open where the match is weak. Clone sizes are given selectively: once, few, many, or a class where the clone is expanded.

CDR3 protein,CDR3 DNA,V gene,J gene,clone size,D gene
CATSASDREGAYTF,TGTGCCACCAGTGCCTCGGACAGGGAAGGGGCCTACACCTTC,TRBV24-1,TRBJ1-2,once,TRBD1
CASSPPEGRNTEAFF,TGTGCCAGCTCACCCCCTGAGGGTCGGAACACTGAAGCTTTCTTT,TRBV18,TRBJ1-1,-,-
CASSPRWDEQYF,TGTGCCAGCTCACCGCGGTGGGACGAGCAGTACTTC,TRBV18,TRBJ2-7,-,-
CASSRITGTGTGTDTQYF,TGTGCCAGCAGCCGAATCACCGGGACAGGTACGGGCACAGATACGCAGTATTTT,TRBV7-9,TRBJ2-3,-,TRBD1
CASSPRTSSTDTQYF,TGTGCCAGCTCACCCAGAACATCTAGCACAGATACGCAGTATTTT,TRBV18,TRBJ2-3,-,-
CASSNWEGQPQHF,TGTGCCAGCAGTAATTGGGAGGGGCAGCCCCAGCATTTT,TRBV6-5,TRBJ1-5,-,-
CASSLVPRGWAKNIQYF,TGTGCCAGCAGCTTAGTTCCCAGGGGCTGGGCCAAAAACATTCAGTACTTC,TRBV11-2,TRBJ2-4,-,-
CASSLSAGGTTEAFF,TGTGCCAGCAGCTTATCAGCAGGCGGGACGACTGAAGCTTTCTTT,TRBV7-9,TRBJ1-1,-,-
CASSPDRGSNQPQHF,TGTGCCAGCTCACCGGACAGGGGTAGCAATCAGCCCCAGCATTTT,TRBV18,TRBJ1-5,-,TRBD1
CASSVANGGTDTQYF,TGTGCCAGCAGCGTAGCGAACGGGGGAACAGATACGCAGTATTTT,TRBV9,TRBJ2-3,once,-
CASSSWILHPGVFF,TGTGCCAGCAGCAGTTGGATCCTTCATCCCGGGGTGTTTTTT,TRBV21-1,TRBJ1-4,-,-
CASIRGTGDNQPQHF,TGTGCCAGCATCAGGGGGACAGGCGATAATCAGCCCCAGCATTTT,TRBV6-1,TRBJ1-5,-,TRBD1
CASSLSGTSGVLAKNIQYF,TGTGCCAGCAGCTTATCCGGGACTAGCGGGGTGTTAGCCAAAAACATTCAGTACTTC,TRBV7-2,TRBJ2-4,-,TRBD2
CASSLDRDVTEAFF,TGTGCCAGCAGCTTGGACAGGGATGTCACTGAAGCTTTCTTT,TRBV5-6,TRBJ1-1,-,-
CATLGQGANTQYF,TGTGCCACCTTGGGGCAGGGGGCAAATACGCAGTATTTT,TRBV27,TRBJ2-3,-,TRBD1
CSARGAPGYTF,TGCAGTGCTAGGGGGGCGCCGGGCTACACCTTC,TRBV20-1,TRBJ1-2,-,-
CASGTGQNNQPQHF,TGTGCCAGCGGTACGGGACAGAACAATCAGCCCCAGCATTTT,TRBV10-3,TRBJ1-5,-,TRBD1
CASSVADSLEAFF,TGTGCCAGCAGCGTAGCTGACAGTCTTGAAGCTTTCTTT,TRBV9,TRBJ1-1,-,-
CASDRGRKNTEAFF,TGTGCCTCGGACAGGGGACGTAAGAACACTGAAGCTTTCTTT,TRBV30,TRBJ1-1,-,TRBD1
CASSEEGKGAQPQHF,TGTGCCAGCAGTGAAGAGGGTAAGGGGGCTCAGCCCCAGCATTTT,TRBV2,TRBJ1-5,-,TRBD1
CASSSLLGGKGYTF,TGTGCCAGCAGTTCCTTATTGGGAGGGAAAGGCTACACCTTC,TRBV27,TRBJ1-2,-,-
CASSLASGRSNYGYTF,TGTGCCAGCAGCTTAGCGAGCGGCAGATCTAACTATGGCTACACCTTC,TRBV7-2,TRBJ1-2,-,-
CASSGTGGAGANVLTF,TGTGCCAGTAGTGGGACAGGGGGCGCTGGGGCCAACGTCCTGACTTTC,TRBV19,TRBJ2-6,-,TRBD1
CASSPKSGYLSYNEQFF,TGTGCCAGCAGCCCCAAGAGCGGGTATTTGTCCTACAATGAGCAGTTCTTC,TRBV14,TRBJ2-1,few,-
CASRQGTADTGELFF,TGTGCCAGCAGACAGGGGACTGCGGACACCGGGGAGCTGTTTTTT,TRBV2,TRBJ2-2,few,-
CASSHRGTGKHAEAFF,TGCGCCAGCAGCCATCGAGGGACAGGGAAACATGCTGAAGCTTTCTTT,TRBV4-1,TRBJ1-1,-,TRBD1
CASSLTGRIDEQYF,TGTGCCAGCAGCTTAACAGGGAGAATCGACGAGCAGTACTTC,TRBV7-9,TRBJ2-7,-,-
CASSLFSGGPGTQYF,TGTGCCAGCAGCTTATTTTCGGGGGGGCCCGGTACGCAGTATTTT,TRBV7-6,TRBJ2-3,-,TRBD2
CASSFLREDTQYF,TGTGCCAGCAGCTTTCTTAGAGAGGATACGCAGTATTTT,TRBV7-9,TRBJ2-3,-,-
CASSRPGGSRTDTQYF,TGCGCCAGCAGCCGCCCAGGGGGCAGTAGGACAGATACGCAGTATTTT,TRBV5-1,TRBJ2-3,-,TRBD1
CASSYSPRGVGYGYTF,TGTGCCAGCAGTTACTCGCCCAGGGGGGTGGGGTATGGCTACACCTTC,TRBV6-5,TRBJ1-2,few,TRBD1
CASSTRLAGGPDTQYF,TGTGCCAGTAGCACTCGACTAGCGGGGGGGCCAGATACGCAGTATTTT,TRBV19,TRBJ2-3,-,TRBD2
CASSLAPRRENIQYF,TGTGCCAGCAGCTTAGCCCCCCGGCGGGAAAACATTCAGTACTTC,TRBV11-2,TRBJ2-4,-,-
CAAGTTNEKLFF,TGTGCCGCCGGGACAACTAATGAAAAACTGTTTTTT,TRBV14,TRBJ1-4,-,-
CASSSTGSYGYTF,TGTGCCAGCAGTTCTACAGGGTCCTATGGCTACACCTTC,TRBV27,TRBJ1-2,-,-
CASTGRGYGYTF,TGTGCCAGCACTGGAAGGGGTTATGGCTACACCTTC,TRBV27,TRBJ1-2,-,-
CASSEVLGQVYGYTF,TGTGCCAGCAGTGAGGTCCTGGGACAGGTCTATGGCTACACCTTC,TRBV25-1,TRBJ1-2,-,TRBD1
CASSFNSGGAWETQYF,TGCGCCAGCAGCTTTAATAGCGGGGGGGCCTGGGAGACCCAGTACTTC,TRBV5-1,TRBJ2-5,-,TRBD2
CASSLGQGWNSPLHF,TGTGCCAGCAGCCTGGGACAGGGTTGGAATTCACCCCTCCACTTT,TRBV5-4,TRBJ1-6,-,TRBD1
CASRSPGGTGELFF,TGCGCCAGCAGGTCCCCAGGGGGCACCGGGGAGCTGTTTTTT,TRBV4-1,TRBJ2-2,-,TRBD1
CASSQLVRETQYF,TGCGCCAGCAGCCAACTAGTCCGAGAGACCCAGTACTTC,TRBV4-1,TRBJ2-5,-,-
CASTLGAGQPQHF,TGCGCCAGCACCCTAGGGGCAGGGCAGCCCCAGCATTTT,TRBV5-1,TRBJ1-5,few,-
CASSLQGTSNQPQHF,TGTGCCAGCAGCCTACAGGGGACTAGCAATCAGCCCCAGCATTTT,TRBV5-4,TRBJ1-5,-,TRBD1
CASSPYPLDRRNSPLHF,TGTGCCAGCAGTCCATACCCCCTGGACAGGAGGAATTCACCCCTCCACTTT,TRBV6-6,TRBJ1-6,-,TRBD1
CASSARGTDTQYF,TGTGCCAGCTCAGCGAGGGGCACAGATACGCAGTATTTT,TRBV18,TRBJ2-3,-,-
CASSPTTNPYYGYTF,TGTGCCAGCAGCCCGACGACAAATCCTTACTATGGCTACACCTTC,TRBV5-5,TRBJ1-2,-,-
CASSESAVDTQYF,TGCGCCAGCAGTGAGTCCGCAGTGGATACGCAGTATTTT,TRBV10-1,TRBJ2-3,-,-
CASSELSSGGRNTGELFF,TGTGCCAGCAGTGAATTAAGTAGCGGGGGGCGGAACACCGGGGAGCTGTTTTTT,TRBV25-1,TRBJ2-2,-,TRBD2